This TCR beta chain was captured in a study of PD-L1 blockade in urothelial cancer. Clones were sequenced by immunoSEQ multiplex PCR, and TCRdb holds only the in-frame ones, with some missing. The data hold about 40,000 clones, with about four fifths observed a single time. Trimming took 7 bases from V and 4 from J; bases not matched to a gene: 14. The CDR3 totals 17 residues. Germline lookup yields CDR1 SGDLS and CDR2 YYNGEE. The chain uses TRBV9 and TRBJ2-2; 9 nucleotides line up with TRBD1. The sequence was obtained from a man aged 60 to 75 with urothelial cancer. This sample comprised PBMCs, obtained around atezolizumab (anti-PD-L1) treatment. This CDR3 reads CASGLTLDRGVTGELFF. Here the CDR3 DNA reads TGTGCCAGCGGCTTAACATTGGACAGGGGTGTCACCGGGGAGCTGTTTTTT.